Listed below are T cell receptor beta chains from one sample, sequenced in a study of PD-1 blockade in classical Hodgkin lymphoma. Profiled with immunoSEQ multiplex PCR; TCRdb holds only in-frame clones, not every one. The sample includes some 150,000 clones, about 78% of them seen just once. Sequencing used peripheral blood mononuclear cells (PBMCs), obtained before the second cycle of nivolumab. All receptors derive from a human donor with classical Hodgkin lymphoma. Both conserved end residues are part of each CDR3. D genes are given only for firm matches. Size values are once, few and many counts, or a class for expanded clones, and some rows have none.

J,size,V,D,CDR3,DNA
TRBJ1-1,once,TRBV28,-,CASSRGGFVRGLTEAFF,TGTGCCAGCAGTCGGGGGGGATTTGTTAGGGGATTAACTGAAGCTTTCTTT
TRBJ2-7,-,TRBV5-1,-,CASSFSSQSSVADF,TGCGCCAGCAGCTTCTCTTCACAGTCCTCGGTTGCGGACTTC
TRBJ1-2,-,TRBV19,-,CASSPNYGYTF,TGTGCCAGTAGTCCCAACTATGGCTACACCTTC
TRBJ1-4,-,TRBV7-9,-,CASSLGFGGGDVIGEKLFF,TGTGCCAGCAGCTTAGGTTTCGGCGGAGGGGACGTGATAGGTGAAAAACTGTTTTTT
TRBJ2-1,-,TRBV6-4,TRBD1,CASSAQGDSYNEQFF,TGTGCCAGCAGTGCCCAGGGGGACAGCTACAATGAGCAGTTCTTC
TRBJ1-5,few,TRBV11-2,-,CASSLVGNQPQHF,TGTGCCAGCAGCTTAGTTGGCAATCAGCCCCAGCATTTT
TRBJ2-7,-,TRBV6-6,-,CASSYGQGRDEQYF,TGTGCCAGCAGTTACGGGCAGGGAAGAGACGAGCAGTACTTC
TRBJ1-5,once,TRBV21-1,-,CASSPQVGHGHPYSNQPQHF,TGTGCCAGCAGCCCCCAGGTGGGACACGGACATCCCTATAGCAATCAGCCCCAGCATTTT
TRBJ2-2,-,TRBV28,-,CASSLHNTGELFF,TGTGCCAGCAGTTTGCATAACACCGGGGAGCTGTTTTTT
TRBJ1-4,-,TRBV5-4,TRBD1,CASSLGQGRNNEKLFF,TGTGCCAGCAGCCTGGGACAGGGTCGTAATAATGAAAAACTGTTTTTT
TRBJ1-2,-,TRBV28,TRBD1,CASSLWTGSYGYTF,TGTGCCAGCAGTTTATGGACAGGGTCCTATGGCTACACCTTC
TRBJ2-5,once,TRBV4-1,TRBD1,CASSYGTGGKETQYF,TGCGCCAGCAGCTACGGGACAGGGGGCAAGGAGACCCAGTACTTC
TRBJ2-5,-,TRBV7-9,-,CASSDRRQYF,TGTGCCAGCAGCGATCGGCGACAGTACTTC
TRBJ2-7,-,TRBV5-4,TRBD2,CASSNSGDSYEQYF,TGTGCCAGCAGCAATAGCGGGGATTCCTACGAGCAGTACTTC
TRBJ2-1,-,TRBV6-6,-,CASSRDVEQFF,TGTGCCAGCAGTCGGGACGTTGAGCAGTTCTTC
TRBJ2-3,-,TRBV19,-,CASSTGPPDTQYF,TGTGCCAGTAGTACGGGGCCACCAGATACGCAGTATTTT
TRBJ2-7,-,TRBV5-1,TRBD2,CASSLGLAGGMWGEQYF,TGCGCCAGCAGCCTGGGGCTAGCGGGAGGGATGTGGGGCGAGCAGTACTTC
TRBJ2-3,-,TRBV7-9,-,CASSLQSGDTQYF,TGTGCCAGCAGCTTACAGTCCGGGGATACGCAGTATTTT
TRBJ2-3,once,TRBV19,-,CASSGLATTDTQYF,TGTGCCAGTAGTGGTCTAGCGACGACAGATACGCAGTATTTT
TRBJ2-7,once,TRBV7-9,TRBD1,CASSWGQGYYEQYF,TGTGCCAGCAGCTGGGGACAGGGGTACTACGAGCAGTACTTC
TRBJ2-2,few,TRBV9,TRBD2,CASSAGLAGGMGELFF,TGTGCCAGCAGCGCGGGACTAGCGGGAGGAATGGGGGAGCTGTTTTTT
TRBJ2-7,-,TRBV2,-,CASSELEGSYEQYF,TGTGCCAGCAGTGAATTAGAGGGTTCCTACGAGCAGTACTTC
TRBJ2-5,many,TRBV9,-,CASSVWGSQETQYF,TGTGCCAGCAGCGTGTGGGGATCCCAAGAGACCCAGTACTTC
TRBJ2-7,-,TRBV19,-,CASSTGGTGILREQYF,TGTGCCAGTAGTACGGGGGGGACAGGAATCCTGAGGGAGCAGTACTTC
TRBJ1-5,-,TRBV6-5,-,CASSRDTGYQPQHF,TGTGCCAGCAGCCGGGACACGGGTTATCAGCCCCAGCATTTT
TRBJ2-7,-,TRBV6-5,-,CASSYSSYEQYF,TGTGCCAGCAGTTACAGCTCCTACGAGCAGTACTTC
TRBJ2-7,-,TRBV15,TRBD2,CATSRDQAAGAYEQYF,TGTGCCACCAGCAGAGATCAAGCAGCGGGAGCCTACGAGCAGTACTTC
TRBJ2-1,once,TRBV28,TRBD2,CASSRPGAGGPYNEQFF,TGTGCCAGCAGCCGACCAGGCGCGGGAGGGCCCTACAATGAGCAGTTCTTC
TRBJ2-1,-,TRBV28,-,CASSTIARRTTYNEQFF,TGTGCCAGCAGTACCATAGCCCGCAGGACTACCTACAATGAGCAGTTCTTC
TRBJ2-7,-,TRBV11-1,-,CASSFRRHSGREQYF,TGTGCCAGCAGCTTTCGCCGCCACTCCGGCCGAGAGCAGTACTTC
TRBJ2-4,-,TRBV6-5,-,CASSTRTAKNIQYF,TGTGCCAGCAGTACCCGGACAGCCAAAAACATTCAGTACTTC
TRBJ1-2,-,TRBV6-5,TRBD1,CASRSHRGGGYGYTF,TGTGCCAGCAGATCACACAGGGGCGGAGGGTATGGCTACACCTTC
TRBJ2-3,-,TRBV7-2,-,CASSLDGTPSTDTQYF,TGTGCCAGCAGCTTAGACGGGACACCTAGCACAGATACGCAGTATTTT
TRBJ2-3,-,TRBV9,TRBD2,CASSASGGAPRGTDTQYF,TGTGCCAGCAGCGCCAGCGGGGGGGCCCCCCGAGGCACAGATACGCAGTATTTT
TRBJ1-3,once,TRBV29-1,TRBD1,CSASDRDSSGNTIYF,TGCAGCGCATCTGACCGGGACAGCTCTGGAAACACCATATATTTT
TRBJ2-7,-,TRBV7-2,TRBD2,CASSQPTSDEQYF,TGTGCCAGCAGCCAACCTACTAGCGACGAGCAGTACTTC
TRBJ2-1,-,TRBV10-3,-,CAISESNLGMTYNEQFF,TGTGCCATCAGTGAGTCGAATCTGGGGATGACCTACAATGAGCAGTTCTTC
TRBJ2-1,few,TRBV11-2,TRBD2,CASSYRREGSYNEQFF,TGTGCCAGCAGCTACAGACGGGAGGGTTCCTACAATGAGCAGTTCTTC
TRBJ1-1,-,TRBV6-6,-,CASSYGLATEAFF,TGTGCCAGCAGTTACGGACTGGCCACTGAAGCTTTCTTT
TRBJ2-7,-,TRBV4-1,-,CASSQSSVIGEQYF,TGCGCCAGCAGCCAAAGTTCAGTAATAGGGGAGCAGTACTTC
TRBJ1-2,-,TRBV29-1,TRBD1,CSGKTGVYGYTF,TGCAGCGGGAAGACAGGGGTCTATGGCTACACCTTC
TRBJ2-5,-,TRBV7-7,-,CASSLGSWTEQETQYF,TGTGCTAGCAGCTTAGGGTCGTGGACAGAGCAAGAGACCCAGTACTTC
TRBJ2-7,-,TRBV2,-,CASSERTNTYEQYF,TGTGCCAGCAGTGAAAGGACGAATACCTACGAGCAGTACTTC
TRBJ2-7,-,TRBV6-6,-,CASSYTVPAGDQYF,TGTGCCAGCAGTTACACGGTCCCGGCGGGCGATCAGTACTTC
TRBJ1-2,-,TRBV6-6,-,CASSGQDGYTF,TGTGCCAGCAGCGGCCAGGACGGCTACACCTTC
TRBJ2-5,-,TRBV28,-,CASSFPLGSLQETQYF,TGTGCCAGCAGTTTTCCCCTTGGGTCTCTCCAAGAGACCCAGTACTTC
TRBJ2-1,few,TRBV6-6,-,CASTTGLPWANEQFF,TGTGCCAGCACCACGGGCCTCCCCTGGGCCAATGAGCAGTTCTTC
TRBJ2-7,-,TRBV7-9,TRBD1,CASSDRVFDEQYF,TGTGCCAGCAGCGACAGGGTTTTCGACGAGCAGTACTTC
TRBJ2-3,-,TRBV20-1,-,CSASEEGAQYF,TGCAGTGCTAGCGAGGAGGGGGCGCAGTATTTT
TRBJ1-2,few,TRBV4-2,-,CASSPPGLDYGYTF,TGTGCCAGCAGCCCTCCCGGACTCGACTATGGCTACACCTTC
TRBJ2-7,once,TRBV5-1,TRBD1,CASSSPGQGLHEQYF,TGCGCCAGCAGCTCACCGGGACAGGGGCTCCACGAGCAGTACTTC
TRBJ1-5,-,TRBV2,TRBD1,CASSRDRGPVERQPQHF,TGTGCCAGCAGCCGGGACAGGGGGCCAGTCGAAAGACAGCCCCAGCATTTT